This TCR beta chain was documented in a study of CD8+ T cells in alopecia areata. Sample treatment: oral pan-JAK inhibitor, 5-10 mg twice daily. This clone was detected once. RNA extraction and reverse transcription yielded cDNA as sequencing template. The table came from immunoSEQ multiplex PCR; TCRdb's copy has only in-frame clones and leaves some out. Altogether 200,000 or so clones are present, 58% being singletons, with the ten largest covering roughly 5%. The CDR3 spans 14 residues. V was clipped by 4 bases and J by 8 bases; unmatched bases: 13. The germline V gene has CDR1 SQVTM and CDR2 ANQGSEA.

This clonotype originated in a human donor with alopecia areata. The material was CD4+ T cells sorted from blood, obtained at week 24, from a patient treated with tofacitinib. The chain uses TRBV29-1 and TRBJ2-7, with 8 bases matching TRBD1. This chain's CDR3 is CSVGPGTGRTQQYF. For the CDR3, the DNA is TGCAGCGTTGGCCCCGGGACAGGACGTACGCAGCAGTACTTC.